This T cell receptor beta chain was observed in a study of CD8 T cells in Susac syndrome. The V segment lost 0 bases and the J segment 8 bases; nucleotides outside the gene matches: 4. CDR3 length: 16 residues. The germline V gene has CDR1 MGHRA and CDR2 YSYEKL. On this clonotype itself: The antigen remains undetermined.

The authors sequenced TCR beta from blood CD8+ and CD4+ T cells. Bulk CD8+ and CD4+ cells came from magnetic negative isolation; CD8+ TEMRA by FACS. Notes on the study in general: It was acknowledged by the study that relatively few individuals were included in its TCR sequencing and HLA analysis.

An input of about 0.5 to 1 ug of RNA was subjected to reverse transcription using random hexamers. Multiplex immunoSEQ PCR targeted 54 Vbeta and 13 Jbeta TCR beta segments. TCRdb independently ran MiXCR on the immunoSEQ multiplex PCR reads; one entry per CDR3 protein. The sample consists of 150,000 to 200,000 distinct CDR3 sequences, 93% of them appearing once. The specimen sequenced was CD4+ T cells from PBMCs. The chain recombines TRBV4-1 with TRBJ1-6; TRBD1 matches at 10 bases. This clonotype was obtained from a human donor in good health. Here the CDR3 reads CASSQDPTGGYSPLHF. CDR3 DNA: TGCGCCAGCAGCCAAGATCCGACAGGGGGCTATTCACCCCTCCACTTT.